This T cell receptor (beta chain) was sequenced during a study of regulatory T cells in long-lasting Graves disease. The CDR3 sequence is 14 residues long. V lost 3 bases, J lost 7 bases, and 13 bases lay in between. There are many counts of this clonotype. Indicated time point: persistent/refractory GD, antithyroid drugs over 5 years with positive TRAb. PBMC-derived RNA was used for the TCR library. Libraries of TCR beta came from iRepertoire HTBI primers plus Arm-PCR of CDR3 regions. TCRdb used MiXCR to reprocess the multiplex PCR reads, holding one entry per CDR3 protein. The table shows 250,000 to 300,000 distinct CDR3 sequences, with under 25% occurring only once.

Sequences were derived from peripheral blood mononuclear cells (PBMCs), sampled when the disease was refractory, from a patient treated with antithyroid drugs. The receptor was derived from a female donor with Graves disease. The genes are TRBV12-3 or TRBV12-4 and TRBJ2-4; perhaps TRBD2 as D (5 bases). CDR3 sequence: CASSFLERPNIQYF. The CDR3 nucleotides are TGTGCCAGCAGTTTCCTCGAGCGGCCTAACATTCAGTACTTC.